Following are 32 T cell receptor beta chains from one sample sequenced in a study of glioma-infiltrating T cells after dendritic cell vaccination. Time point meaning: after dendritic cell vaccination, including at tumor progression/relapse. The table came from immunoSEQ multiplex PCR; TCRdb's copy has only in-frame clones and leaves some out. The sample contains more than 70,000 clones, roughly 91% of which appear only once. The material was blood, obtained after dendritic cell vaccination. These receptors came from a human donor with glioblastoma.

A few counts support this clone. This chain connects TRBV27 to TRBJ2-7; D remains unclear. The CDR3 extends over 12 amino acids. The V end lost 2 bases, the J end lost 4 bases, and 6 bases lay between the germline ends. Germline V gene sequence: CDR1 MNHEY, CDR2 SMNVEV (reference sequence). CDR3 in amino acids: CASSLPSYEQYF. CDR3 DNA sequence: TGTGCCAGCAGTTTACCCAGTTACGAGCAGTACTTC.

The table lists this clone with a count of one. The CDR3 DNA reads TGTGCCAGCAGTGAATACCGGAGGAGCTCTGGAAACACCATATATTTT. This gives the protein CASSEYRRSSGNTIYF. This chain uses TRBV25-1 with TRBJ1-3, with D uncertain. Germline V gene data show CDR1 as MGHDK and CDR2 as SYGVNS. V dropped 0 bases and J dropped 0 bases, with 9 bases sitting between them. This CDR3 has 16 amino acids.

This clone was counted a few times. Here the CDR3 DNA reads TGTGCCAGCAGTGGCAGACTAGCGGGGGGCCGGGGGCAGTTCTTC. Amino acid sequence: CASSGRLAGGRGQFF. V gene TRBV6-1 combines with J gene TRBJ2-1; 13 bases line up with TRBD2. The CDR3 covers 15 residues. V lost 4 bases, J lost 12 bases, and 9 bases stayed unmatched. The germline V gene encodes CDR1 MNHNS and CDR2 SASEGT.

The genes are TRBV6-6 and TRBJ2-7, with 7 bases aligning to TRBD2. This CDR3 has 16 residues. Germline values: CDR1 MNHNY, CDR2 SVGAGI (reference sequence). Unmatched junction bases numbered 14, after V lost 2 bases and J lost 7 bases. The CDR3 nucleotides are TGTGCCAGCAGTTACGGGGGGGGGACCCAGCCGAGGGAGCAGTACTTC. It yields the protein CASSYGGGTQPREQYF.

This chain links TRBV5-1 with TRBJ1-6; 9 nucleotides match TRBD1. The germline V gene encodes CDR1 SGHRS and CDR2 YFSETQ. The J segment lost 7 bases and the V segment lost 1 base, leaving 6 bases of the junction unmatched. This CDR3 comprises 16 residues. CDR3 residues: CASSLSPGTGNSPLHF. CDR3 bases: TGCGCCAGCAGCTTGTCCCCCGGGACAGGGAATTCACCCCTCCACTTT.

The genes are TRBV30 and TRBJ2-1, with TRBD2 identical over 13 bases. The V gene end was trimmed by 0 bases and the J gene end by 6 bases; junction bases not matched to a gene: 11. The germline V gene encodes CDR1 GTSNPN and CDR2 SVGIG (reference sequence). CDR3 size: 18 residues. CDR3 bases: TGTGCCTGGAGTGTACGAACTAGCGGGAGGGCTCGGGGCAATGAGCAGTTCTTC. Its translation: CAWSVRTSGRARGNEQFF.

The J gene is TRBJ2-3, the V gene TRBV6-1; 12 nucleotides agree with TRBD2. Per germline, CDR1 MNHNS and CDR2 SASEGT. The CDR3 totals 19 residues. V was pared by 4 bases and J by 5 bases, with 16 bases of the junction left unmatched. The DNA for the CDR3 is TGTGCCAGCAGTGGGGTAATTCGGAGACTAGCGGGAGTTATAGATACGCAGTATTTT. It yields the protein CASSGVIRRLAGVIDTQYF.

The rearrangement uses TRBV25-1 and TRBJ1-6; D not resolved. V was trimmed by 3 bases and J by 3 bases, leaving 9 bases between them. Germline V CDR1 and CDR2: MGHDK, SYGVNS. The CDR3 sequence is 15 residues long. DNA for the CDR3: TGTGCCAGCAGTGACAGGACTCTCTATAATTCACCCCTCCACTTT. Its protein is CASSDRTLYNSPLHF.

V gene TRBV19 combines with J gene TRBJ2-1; tentative D call: TRBD2 (6 bases). The ends were cut back, 1 base at V and 7 bases at J, with 14 bases in the middle. Germline V lookup: CDR1 LNHDA, CDR2 SQIVND (reference sequence). The CDR3 extends over 15 amino acids. DNA for the CDR3: TGTGCCAGTAGTATAGTGAGCGGGCCTTTGAATGAGCAGTTCTTC. Translating it yields CASSIVSGPLNEQFF. The variable domain in full, with the rest retrieved from reference TRBV19 and TRBJ2-1, is DGGITQSPKYLFRKEGQNVTLSCEQNLNHDAMYWYRQDPGQGLRLIYYSQIVNDFQKGDIAEGYSVSREKKESFPLTVTSAQKNPTAFYLCASSIVSGPLNEQFFGPGTRLTVL.

The genes are TRBV18 and TRBJ1-2; D uncertain. The V gene's germline CDR1 is KGHSH and CDR2 LQKENI. Trimming shortened V by 3 bases and J by 3 bases, and 17 bases separated the two germline ends. The CDR3 totals 16 residues. CDR3 sequence: CASSPAGAAGYYGYTF. The DNA for the CDR3 is TGTGCCAGCTCACCCGCTGGTGCCGCAGGATACTATGGCTACACCTTC. The full variable domain, rest sourced from reference TRBV18 and TRBJ1-2, is NAGVMQNPRHLVRRRGQEARLRCSPMKGHSHVYWYRQLPEEGLKFMVYLQKENIIDESGMPKERFSAEFPKEGPSILRIQQVVRGDSAAYFCASSPAGAAGYYGYTFGSGTRLTVV.

The J gene is TRBJ2-1, the V gene TRBV15; D unresolved. CDR1 LNHNV and CDR2 YYDKDF come from the germline V gene (reference sequence). This CDR3 is built from 15 residues. The V end was cut by 0 bases, the J end by 4 bases, with 10 bases between. CDR3: CATSRDRNSYNEQFF. The CDR3 region has the DNA TGTGCCACCAGCAGAGATCGAAATAGTTACAATGAGCAGTTCTTC.

The rearrangement links TRBV19 to TRBJ1-5; 8 nucleotides line up with TRBD1. This CDR3 region has 15 residues. The trim removed 6 bases at V and 2 bases at J, leaving 6 bases unmatched. Germline V lookup: CDR1 LNHDA, CDR2 SQIVND (reference sequence). The CDR3 DNA follows: TGTGCCAGTAGAAAGGACAGGGCTGGCAATCAGCCCCAGCATTTT. It yields the protein CASRKDRAGNQPQHF.

V usage is TRBV28 and J usage is TRBJ1-2; TRBD1 might be the D (6 bases). V gave up 2 bases and J gave up 8 bases, with 18 bases separating them. CDR3 size: 15 residues. Germline V gene sequence: CDR1 MDHEN, CDR2 SYDVKM. The CDR3 bases are TGTGCCAGCAGTTTAAGGGGGGGAGGAGTATGGGGCTACACCTTC. This translates into CASSLRGGGVWGYTF.

The chain uses TRBV5-1 and TRBJ2-3; 11 bases are shared with TRBD1. CDR1 is SGHRS, CDR2 YFSETQ, per germline. V gave up 0 bases and J gave up 4 bases; unmatched junction bases: 1. This CDR3 contains 15 residues. The DNA for the CDR3 is TGCGCCAGCAGCTTGGAGGGACAGGGGGCAGATACGCAGTATTTT. Its translation is CASSLEGQGADTQYF.

This chain connects TRBV29-1 to TRBJ2-3; 9 bases are shared with TRBD1. The ends lost 6 bases at V and 8 bases at J; junction bases unmatched: 12. The CDR3 totals 14 residues. Germline V lookup: CDR1 SQVTM, CDR2 ANQGSEA. The CDR3, as DNA: TGCAGCGTAAACGGACAGGGGAAAGAAGGTACGCAGTATTTT. Protein: CSVNGQGKEGTQYF.

The gene calls are TRBV5-6 and TRBJ2-5, with 10 bases that match TRBD1. Germline values: CDR1 SGHDT, CDR2 YYEEEE. V was clipped by 4 bases and J by 5 bases; unmatched bases: 8. This CDR3 contains 15 residues. The chain's CDR3 is CASSPTPGQGETQYF. CDR3 in DNA: TGTGCCAGCAGCCCCACCCCGGGACAGGGGGAGACCCAGTACTTC.

The chain has TRBV2 and TRBJ2-7; TRBD2 matches 14 bases. This CDR3 comprises 16 residues. Trimming removed 6 bases from V and 4 bases from J; junction bases left unmatched: 8. Germline V CDR1 and CDR2: SNHLY, FYNNEI. CDR3 sequence (DNA): TGTGCCAGCAGCGCCGCCGGGACTAGCGGGAGATACGAGCAGTACTTC. This codes for CASSAAGTSGRYEQYF.

This sequence joins TRBV4-1 and TRBJ2-5, with 12 bases identical to TRBD2. V lost 3 bases to trimming and J lost 5 bases; unmatched junction nucleotides: 7. CDR3 length: 16 amino acids. From germline, CDR1 is MGHRA and CDR2 YSYEKL. CDR3 DNA sequence: TGCGCCAGCAGCCATCCTAGCGGGGGGGCCGAGGAGACCCAGTACTTC. Amino acids: CASSHPSGGAEETQYF.

The V and J genes are TRBV7-8 and TRBJ1-1; D is unresolved. This CDR3 is 13 amino acids long. Trimming removed 7 bases from V and 5 bases from J, with 14 bases in between. CDR1 and CDR2 from the germline V gene are SGHVS and FQNEAQ. CDR3 sequence (DNA): TGTGCCAGCACCCCAGCGAAGAGAACTGAAGCTTTCTTT. Translation gives CASTPAKRTEAFF.

This clone was detected only once. The chain joins TRBV2 to TRBJ2-1; TRBD2 agrees at 10 bases. Germline CDR1 SNHLY, CDR2 FYNNEI. After removal of 7 bases from V and 0 bases from J, the junction contained 3 bases not matched to a gene. The CDR3 covers 15 residues. The CDR3 nucleotides are TGTGCCAGCATAAGCGGGGGGGCCTCCTACAATGAGCAGTTCTTC. Protein product: CASISGGASYNEQFF.

This chain connects TRBV6-1 to TRBJ2-5; 14 positions match TRBD2. Germline trimming cut 3 bases from V and 5 bases from J; bases unmatched to any gene: 2. The germline gives CDR1 MNHNS, CDR2 SASEGT. There are 15 residues in the CDR3. The CDR3 bases are TGTGCCAGCAGTGAGACTAGCGGGGGGGCCGAGACCCAGTACTTC. It yields the protein CASSETSGGAETQYF.

The gene calls are TRBV7-9 and TRBJ2-4, with TRBD1 as a possible D gene (6 bases). Trimming took off 5 bases at V and 0 bases at J, with 20 bases between the two ends. Germline V gene sequence: CDR1 SEHNR, CDR2 FQNEAQ (reference sequence). CDR3 size: 18 residues. The CDR3: CASSPVETGSLAKNIQYF. DNA for the CDR3: TGTGCCAGCAGCCCAGTGGAGACAGGATCTCTAGCCAAAAACATTCAGTACTTC.

The chain couples TRBV5-1 to TRBJ2-3, with TRBD1 matching 8 bases. The CDR3 totals 15 residues. Germline CDR1 reads SGHRS; CDR2 reads YFSETQ. Trimming cost V 4 bases and J 6 bases; bases outside gene matches: 10. CDR3 sequence: CASSGGQGVADTQYF. The CDR3 DNA reads TGCGCCAGCAGCGGCGGACAGGGCGTGGCGGATACGCAGTATTTT.

As DNA, the CDR3 is TGTGCCAGCCAAACAGGTACGGTTGAAGCTTTCTTT. Translated, it gives CASQTGTVEAFF. The chain combines TRBV2 with TRBJ1-1, with D possibly being TRBD1 (5 bases). The germline V and J ends were trimmed by 8 bases and 7 bases, with 14 bases remaining between them. Germline lookup yields CDR1 SNHLY and CDR2 FYNNEI. The CDR3 totals 12 residues.

This chain links TRBV15 with TRBJ2-5; TRBD2 matches 15 bases. V was clipped by 1 base and J by 6 bases; unmatched bases: 9. This CDR3 has 18 amino acids. Germline lookup yields CDR1 LNHNV and CDR2 YYDKDF (reference sequence). Written as DNA, the CDR3 is TGTGCCACCAGCAGAGGATCGTGGGGACTAGCGGGGGGCCAGACCCAGTACTTC. Amino acids: CATSRGSWGLAGGQTQYF.

The gene calls are TRBV6-1 and TRBJ1-5, with a tentative D call TRBD1 (5 bases). Looked up from germline, CDR1 is MNHNS and CDR2 is SASEGT. CDR3 length: 15 residues. The V end lost 10 bases, the J end lost 0 bases, and 16 bases lay between the germline ends. CDR3 DNA: TGTGCCACCGACAAGGGGACTATTAGCAATCAGCCCCAGCATTTT. Translation gives CATDKGTISNQPQHF.

The chain joins TRBV2 to TRBJ2-3; 9 bases agree with TRBD2. V lost 4 bases, J lost 4 bases, and 6 bases stayed unmatched. The CDR3 runs to 15 residues. Germline V lookup: CDR1 SNHLY, CDR2 FYNNEI. The CDR3 loop reads CASSGGGGGADTQYF. CDR3 nucleotides: TGTGCCAGCAGTGGGGGTGGCGGGGGGGCAGATACGCAGTATTTT.

The chain is built from TRBV6-4 and TRBJ2-1, with a weak D call TRBD1 (6 bases). The germline V gene encodes CDR1 MRHNA and CDR2 SNTAGT. The V end lost 6 bases, the J end lost 8 bases, and 17 bases lay between the germline ends. This CDR3 is 14 amino acids long. The CDR3 coding sequence is TGTGCCAGCAGAGATAGGACAGTGCTGGATGAGCAGTTCTTC. Its translation is CASRDRTVLDEQFF.

The V gene is TRBV5-1, the J gene TRBJ2-7; possible D gene TRBD2, 6 bases. Per the germline V gene, CDR1 is SGHRS and CDR2 is YFSETQ. The CDR3 has 14 residues. The V and J ends lost 0 bases and 5 bases respectively, with 12 bases between them. The CDR3 coding sequence is TGCGCCAGCAGCTTGGCGGGGTCGGGAGACGAGCAGTACTTC. The encoded protein is CASSLAGSGDEQYF.

This rearrangement joins TRBV6-5 to TRBJ1-6, with 9 positions matching TRBD1. The CDR3 sequence is 16 residues long. V lost 2 bases and J lost 4; bases outside the gene matches: 3. The germline V gene has CDR1 MNHEY and CDR2 SVGAGI. CDR3 sequence: CASSYPGQGYNSPLHF. For the CDR3, the DNA is TGTGCCAGCAGTTACCCGGGACAGGGTTATAATTCACCCCTCCACTTT.

The sample holds one count of this clone. J is TRBJ1-4 and V is TRBV5-1; D perhaps matches TRBD1 (6 bases). This CDR3 is 14 amino acids long. Germline loops: CDR1 SGHRS, CDR2 YFSETQ. V was shortened by 4 bases and J by 7 bases, with 14 bases between the two germline ends. CDR3 sequence: CASSPEGVGEKLFF. CDR3 sequence (DNA): TGCGCCAGCAGCCCCGAGGGGGTAGGTGAAAAACTGTTTTTT. Full variable domain (missing parts from reference TRBV5-1 and TRBJ1-4): KAGVTQTPRYLIKTRGQQVTLSCSPISGHRSVSWYQQTPGQGLQFLFEYFSETQRNKGNFPGRFSGRQFSNSRSEMNVSTLELGDSALYLCASSPEGVGEKLFFGSGTQLSVL.

J is TRBJ1-2 and V is TRBV10-1; a possible D gene is TRBD1 (6 bases). The V gene's germline CDR1 is WNHNN and CDR2 SYGVQD (reference sequence). The CDR3 loop spans 15 amino acids. The V and J ends lost 0 bases and 2 bases respectively, with 10 bases between them. The CDR3 protein is CASSESSGANYGYTF. The CDR3 bases are TGCGCCAGCAGTGAGTCGTCAGGGGCCAACTATGGCTACACCTTC.